This T cell receptor beta chain was observed in a study of cytomegalovirus exposure and HLA in healthy donors. CDR1 and CDR2 (germline): SSHAT, FNYEAQ (reference sequence). CDR3 length equals 17 residues. With regard to this clone: At one of its ends the junction is not consistent with the germline gene, which may arise from a read error.

The PCR ran on 60 Vbeta and 13 Jbeta primers. Sequencing was performed with immunoSEQ multiplex PCR; in TCRdb, only in-frame clones are kept and a portion is missing. The sample shows about 120,000 clones, about 80% of them seen only once. This receptor was identified in a female donor in good health and CMV-seronegative. Material: PBMCs. The V gene is TRBV7-7, the J gene TRBJ2-7; perhaps TRBD1 as D (5 bases). The CDR3 loop is CASSLVYTRQGRAEQYF. The CDR3, as DNA: TGTGCTAGCAGCTTAGTCTACACCCGGCAGGGTAGGGCCGAGCAGTACTTC.